This entry features one T cell receptor (beta chain) sequence. Its specificity is unknown. The assay was immunoSEQ multiplex PCR, and TCRdb's table has in-frame clones only and misses some. The sample has about 25,000 clones, around 90% seen once; the top ten hold roughly 0.72%. The data are from a study of untreated major depressive disorder. Study findings and constraints: Depressed patients' CD4+ T cells carried increased TRBV05-01 (Vbeta 5.1) usage versus control CD4+ T cells.

Trimming shortened V by 3 bases and J by 5 bases, and 16 bases separated the two germline ends. The CDR3 sequence is 15 residues long. The germline V gene encodes CDR1 SEHNR and CDR2 FQNEAQ (reference sequence). J is TRBJ2-5 and V is TRBV7-9, with D tentatively TRBD2 (5 bases). The sequencing input was CD4+ T cells from PBMCs. This TCR derives from a woman aged 30 to 39 with major depressive disorder. The DNA of the CDR3 is TGTGCCAGCAGCTTTCGCGGGTATAGAGGGGAGACCCAGTACTTC. It specifies CASSFRGYRGETQYF.